What follows are 24 T cell receptor beta chains derived from one specimen sequenced in a study of metastatic and nonmetastatic thyroid tumors. Through MiXCR, TCRdb re-clonotyped the PCR reads. The repertoire holds some 21,000 clones, with roughly 22% as singletons. No patient received treatment before thyroid surgery. Sequenced: blood. The receptors here all came from a female donor with papillary thyroid cancer or a benign thyroid nodule (not recorded which). Some clones in this sample may be carry-over from other donors' samples.

This clone was found many times. The chain links TRBV20-1 to TRBJ2-7; 10 nucleotides line up with TRBD2. The CDR3 consists of 15 residues. The germline gives CDR1 DFQATT, CDR2 SNEGSKA (reference sequence). V lost 6 bases, J lost 2 bases, and 10 bases stayed unmatched. CDR3 residues: CSANPLAGSAYEQYF. DNA for the CDR3: TGCAGTGCCAACCCACTAGCGGGATCCGCCTACGAGCAGTACTTC.

V and J are TRBV9 and TRBJ2-7; 7 bases are a match to TRBD1. V shed 3 bases and J 5 bases; nucleotides not matched to a gene: 8. The CDR3 contains 14 residues. Germline lookup yields CDR1 SGDLS and CDR2 YYNGEE. CDR3 bases: TGTGCCAGCAGCGGTTGGACAGGTGTTGACGAGCAGTACTTC. It translates to CASSGWTGVDEQYF.

This clone is categorized as medium-sized. The rearrangement joins TRBV2 to TRBJ2-7, with TRBD2 as a possible D gene (5 bases). The V end was cut by 8 bases, the J end by 6 bases, with 17 bases between. From germline, CDR1 is SNHLY and CDR2 FYNNEI. This CDR3 has 13 amino acids. The CDR3 sequence: CASGAPLEVEQYF. CDR3 bases: TGTGCCAGCGGCGCCCCATTGGAGGTCGAGCAGTACTTC.

The genes are TRBV6-1 and TRBJ1-6; possible D gene TRBD1, 5 bases. V was clipped by 6 bases and J by 11 bases, with 17 bases between them. Looked up from germline, CDR1 is MNHNS and CDR2 is SASEGT. The CDR3 runs 14 residues. CDR3 sequence reads: CASSPARAGPPLHF. In DNA, the CDR3 is TGTGCCAGCAGCCCCGCGCGGGCGGGACCACCCCTCCACTTT.

V usage is TRBV5-5 and J usage is TRBJ2-3; either TRBD1 or TRBD2 may fit D (6 bases each). Germline CDR1 reads SGHKS; CDR2 reads YYEKEE (reference sequence). CDR3 length: 15 amino acids. V shed 2 bases and J shed 6 bases, with 16 bases lying between them. The CDR3 region is CASSFWMRGADTQYF. CDR3 nucleotides: TGTGCCAGCAGCTTTTGGATGAGGGGGGCGGATACGCAGTATTTT.

This clone was recorded at least ten times. This chain joins TRBV19 and TRBJ1-1; D is unclear. V was clipped by 7 bases and J by 2 bases, with 14 bases between them. Germline V lookup: CDR1 LNHDA, CDR2 SQIVND (reference sequence). This CDR3 has 14 residues. The CDR3 is CASTEDGFNTEAFF. The CDR3 DNA sequence: TGTGCCAGTACCGAGGACGGGTTCAACACTGAAGCTTTCTTT.

This clone was counted ten times or more. The chain joins TRBV6-1 to TRBJ2-1; TRBD2 matches 13 bases. CDR1 is MNHNS and CDR2 is SASEGT in the germline V gene. The V and J ends lost 5 bases and 6 bases, in that order; junction bases with no gene match: 4. The CDR3 is made up of 15 amino acids. The CDR3 is CASSSRTSGSNEQFF. CDR3 coding DNA: TGTGCCAGCAGTTCTAGGACTAGCGGGAGCAATGAGCAGTTCTTC.

This clone appeared many times. The DNA of the CDR3 is TGCGCCAGCAGCCAAGTTCCGGGTTATATAGCTGGAAACACCATATATTTT. Encoded protein: CASSQVPGYIAGNTIYF. This rearrangement joins TRBV4-1 to TRBJ1-3; no definite D call. V lost 1 base and J 2 bases, leaving 15 bases between the germline ends. The CDR3 loop spans 17 amino acids. The V gene's germline CDR1 is MGHRA and CDR2 YSYEKL.

This clone appeared a few times. A junction end diverges from the germline sequence, so it may reflect a read error. The rearrangement links TRBV25-1 to TRBJ1-5; 8 bases line up with TRBD1. Germline V CDR1 and CDR2: MGHDK, SYGVNS. This CDR3 is built from 13 residues. The CDR3 sequence is CAIRGRGNQPQHF. CDR3 bases: TGTGCCATCAGGGGGCGAGGGAATCAGCCCCAACATTTT.

The J gene is TRBJ1-3, the V gene TRBV3-1, with a possible D match to TRBD1 (6 bases). Germline CDR1 and CDR2: LGHDT and YNNKEL (reference sequence). This CDR3 has 14 residues. Trimming left V 3 bases short and J 4 bases short, with 10 bases between. The chain's CDR3 is CASSHRGDGNTIYF. The CDR3 region has the DNA TGTGCCAGCAGCCACAGGGGTGACGGAAACACCATATATTTT.

CDR3 residues: CACKSGANVLTF. CDR3 in DNA: TGTGCCTGTAAGTCTGGGGCCAACGTCCTGACTTTC. V is TRBV30 and J is TRBJ2-6; D not resolved. The CDR3 loop spans 12 amino acids. Germline CDR1 GTSNPN, CDR2 SVGIG (reference sequence). The germline V and J ends were trimmed by 6 bases and 1 base, with 4 bases remaining between them.

The gene calls are TRBV20-1 and TRBJ2-3; tentative D call: TRBD2 (5 bases). This CDR3 has 15 residues. Germline V gene lookup returns CDR1 DFQATT and CDR2 SNEGSKA (reference sequence). With 0 bases removed from V and 3 bases from J, the gap between germline ends came to 13 bases. Here the CDR3 reads CSARETIASTDTQYF. The CDR3 DNA reads TGCAGTGCTAGAGAAACCATAGCGAGTACAGATACGCAGTATTTT.

This clone came up many times. The chain uses TRBV5-1 and TRBJ2-3, with 7 bases aligning to TRBD2. The junction had 9 bases not matched to a gene; V was cut back by 4 bases and J by 4 bases. The CDR3 runs to 15 residues. Germline V gives CDR1 SGHRS, CDR2 YFSETQ. The chain's CDR3 is CASSPSGTPPDTQYF. The CDR3 DNA reads as TGCGCCAGCAGCCCCAGCGGGACGCCGCCAGATACGCAGTATTTT.

The V and J genes are TRBV30 and TRBJ2-6; D gene ambiguous. V lost 3 bases and J lost 3, with 6 bases in between. The germline gives CDR1 GTSNPN, CDR2 SVGIG (reference sequence). This CDR3 contains 13 residues. The CDR3 DNA sequence: TGTGCCTGGAGCAGCCATGGGGCCAACGTCCTGACTTTC. It encodes CAWSSHGANVLTF.

By proportion, this clone is medium-sized. This chain's CDR3 is CASSSFDGIGANVLTF. The CDR3 DNA follows: TGTGCCAGCAGTAGCTTCGACGGAATTGGGGCCAACGTCCTGACTTTC. The chain links TRBV25-1 to TRBJ2-6, with D uncertain. CDR3 length: 16 residues. The V end was cut by 5 bases, the J end by 3 bases, with 14 bases between. CDR1 is MGHDK, CDR2 SYGVNS, per germline. The entire variable domain, with the rest obtained from reference TRBV25-1 and TRBJ2-6, is as follows: EADIYQTPRYLVIGTGKKITLECSQTMGHDKMYWYQQDPGMELHLIHYSYGVNSTEKGDLSSESTVSRIRTEHFPLTLESARPSHTSQYLCASSSFDGIGANVLTFGAGSRLTVL.

Many counts were recorded for this clone. This chain links TRBV20-1 with TRBJ2-1; D is uncertain. CDR3 length equals 14 residues. Trimming removed 5 bases at V and 5 bases at J, with 16 bases between. CDR1 is DFQATT and CDR2 is SNEGSKA in the germline V gene (reference sequence). CDR3 in DNA: TGCAGTGCTTTAGCCCCCGGCGTCCACAATGAGCAGTTCTTC. Encoded protein: CSALAPGVHNEQFF.

By frequency in the sample, this clone is medium-sized. The CDR3 sequence: CATSRQGVNEQYF. The CDR3 bases are TGTGCCACCAGCCGACAGGGGGTCAACGAGCAGTACTTC. This rearrangement joins TRBV15 to TRBJ2-7, with 9 nucleotides matching TRBD1. The CDR3 contains 13 residues. The V and J ends lost 5 bases and 5 bases, in that order; junction bases with no gene match: 4. CDR1 LNHNV and CDR2 YYDKDF come from the germline V gene (reference sequence).

This clone was counted between two and nine times. The rearrangement links TRBV28 to TRBJ2-2; 12 nucleotides agree with TRBD2. The J segment lost 2 bases and the V segment lost 7 bases, leaving 8 bases of the junction unmatched. Germline V gene data show CDR1 as MDHEN and CDR2 as SYDVKM. CDR3 length equals 17 residues. CDR3 loop: CASISASGRANTGELFF. The CDR3 nucleotides are TGTGCCAGCATCTCGGCTAGCGGGAGGGCCAACACCGGGGAGCTGTTTTTT.

Sample share makes this clone medium-sized (0.01 to 0.1%). V usage is TRBV6-1 and J usage is TRBJ2-3; 8 bases match TRBD2. The CDR3 has 16 amino acids. The junction had 4 bases not matched to a gene; V was cut back by 1 base and J by 1 base. Germline V gene sequence: CDR1 MNHNS, CDR2 SASEGT. CDR3 coding DNA: TGTGCCAGCAGTGAAGTGAGCGGGAGTGGCACAGATACGCAGTATTTT. This translates into CASSEVSGSGTDTQYF.

With regard to this clone: Additional DNA sequences in this sample encode the identical CDR3. This chain connects TRBV4-1 to TRBJ2-7; maybe TRBD2 (6 bases). The CDR3 consists of 17 residues. Germline loops: CDR1 MGHRA, CDR2 YSYEKL. The germline V and J ends were trimmed by 2 bases and 5 bases, with 22 bases remaining between them. The CDR3 DNA reads as TGCGCCAGCAGCCAACCGGGTTGTGTAATGGGGGGACACGAGCAGTACTTC. Translated: CASSQPGCVMGGHEQYF.

This clone came up many times. CDR3 protein: CASSYSPAQPQHF. The CDR3 DNA reads as TGTGCCAGCAGTTACTCGCCAGCCCAGCCCCAGCATTTT. The chain carries TRBV6-6 and TRBJ1-5; no clear D. Per the germline V gene, CDR1 is MNHNY and CDR2 is SVGAGI (reference sequence). V lost 0 bases and J 7 bases, leaving 7 bases between the germline ends. This CDR3 contains 13 residues.

The chain uses TRBV28 and TRBJ2-7, with D maybe TRBD2 (5 bases). Deletions cut 6 bases from V and 6 bases from J, with 24 bases between. CDR1 MDHEN and CDR2 SYDVKM come from the germline V gene. The CDR3 consists of 16 residues. CDR3 in amino acids: CASSSGVGLLICEQYF. CDR3 sequence (DNA): TGTGCCAGCAGCTCCGGGGTTGGCCTCCTTATATGCGAGCAGTACTTC.

Many counts were recorded for this clone. The chain combines TRBV6-5 with TRBJ2-7; TRBD2 matches at 12 bases. This CDR3 contains 19 residues. Trimming at V came to 2 bases and at J to 3 bases, leaving 14 bases not matched to a gene. Germline values: CDR1 MNHEY, CDR2 SVGAGI. CDR3 protein: CASSYPGLAGPVAGYEQYF. The CDR3, as DNA: TGTGCCAGCAGTTACCCTGGACTAGCGGGACCGGTCGCCGGCTACGAGCAGTACTTC.

J is TRBJ1-4 and V is TRBV6-1; D is unresolved. Trimming left V 6 bases short and J 8 bases short, with 19 bases between. CDR3 size: 15 residues. CDR1 MNHNS and CDR2 SASEGT come from the germline V gene. CDR3: CASREPRIAYEKLFF. CDR3 nucleotide sequence: TGTGCCAGCAGGGAACCCAGGATCGCATACGAAAAACTGTTTTTT.